The T cell receptor beta chain under discussion was sequenced for a study of shared clonotypes between healthy human individuals. When replicate PCRs were run on sorted subsets, they used 150 to 250 ng DNA, around 33,000 T cell genomes. The data were produced by immunoSEQ multiplex PCR, yet TCRdb's version contains in-frame clones alone and is incomplete. The sample has a few million clones; around 95% are singletons. In germline, CDR1 is SGHNT, CDR2 YYREEE (reference sequence). This CDR3 region has 17 residues. The J segment lost 1 base and the V segment lost 0 bases, leaving 7 bases of the junction unmatched. This clone was counted a single time. Its target is not known. Healthy HIV-negative adults with no recent acute infections or vaccinations were recruited as donors. Study observations and caveats: Sharing across a few donors was seen in 5% to 5.5% of naive CD4 clonotypes.

The chain joins TRBV5-4 to TRBJ2-7; 10 bases fit TRBD2. The TCR comes from a man younger than 35 in good health. Sample: naive CD4+ T cells sorted from blood. Described subset: CD45RA+ positively selected. CDR3 protein: CASSLASGRGRSYEQYF. DNA for the CDR3: TGTGCCAGCAGCTTGGCCAGCGGGAGGGGCAGATCCTACGAGCAGTACTTC.